These 19 T cell receptor beta chains originate from one sample sequenced in a study of cytomegalovirus exposure and HLA in healthy donors. The PCR contained 60 Vbeta and 13 Jbeta primers. Repertoires were generated with immunoSEQ multiplex PCR, while TCRdb's copy carries only in-frame clones and drops some. The sample lists roughly 70,000 clones; 70% to 75% were seen once. Material for sequencing was PBMCs. The receptor source for this set is a human donor in good health.

V is TRBV5-1 and J is TRBJ2-3; 11 nucleotides align to TRBD2. The ends lost 3 bases at V and 8 bases at J; junction bases unmatched: 8. Looked up from germline, CDR1 is SGHRS and CDR2 is YFSETQ. This CDR3 contains 15 residues. The chain's CDR3 is CASSWGLAEPSTQYF. CDR3 in DNA: TGCGCCAGCAGCTGGGGACTAGCGGAGCCCAGTACGCAGTATTTT.

The chain carries TRBV5-5 and TRBJ2-5; 9 bases are a match to TRBD2. V lost 7 bases, J lost 2 bases, and 6 bases stayed unmatched. This CDR3 is 14 amino acids long. Germline CDR1 is SGHKS and CDR2 is YYEKEE (reference sequence). CDR3 bases: TGTGCCAGCCGACTAGCGGTCCGACAAGAGACCCAGTACTTC. It codes for CASRLAVRQETQYF.

The rearrangement joins TRBV6-1 to TRBJ1-2; D possibly corresponds to TRBD1 (5 bases). CDR1 is MNHNS, CDR2 SASEGT, per germline. The CDR3 runs 14 residues. Deletions cut 6 bases from V and 8 bases from J, with 19 bases between. The CDR3 sequence: CASRWGENREGYTF. Here the CDR3 DNA reads TGTGCCAGCAGGTGGGGGGAGAACCGGGAGGGCTACACCTTC.

This chain connects TRBV4-1 to TRBJ2-3; maybe TRBD2 (6 bases). The CDR3 loop spans 16 amino acids. Germline loops: CDR1 MGHRA, CDR2 YSYEKL. V lost 0 bases and J lost 1, with 11 bases in between. The CDR3 protein is CASSQEIWGGTDTQYF. The DNA for the CDR3 is TGCGCCAGCAGCCAAGAAATCTGGGGGGGCACAGATACGCAGTATTTT.

The chain couples TRBV6-1 to TRBJ2-7, with D tentatively TRBD1 (6 bases). The CDR3 is made up of 13 amino acids. Trimming cost V 6 bases and J 2 bases, with 11 bases left between them. Germline assignment: CDR1 MNHNS and CDR2 SASEGT. The CDR3 region is CASRDSLAYEQYF. CDR3 nucleotide sequence: TGTGCCAGCAGGGACAGCCTCGCCTACGAGCAGTACTTC.

The CDR3 loop reads CASSPGTSGRARDTQYF. In DNA form, the CDR3 reads TGTGCCAGCAGTCCTGGGACTAGCGGGAGGGCCAGGGATACGCAGTATTTT. The chain is built from TRBV27 and TRBJ2-3; TRBD2 aligns across 16 bases. V dropped 5 bases and J dropped 6; count of bases not matched to a gene: 8. This CDR3 contains 17 residues. Germline V CDR1 and CDR2: MNHEY, SMNVEV (reference sequence).

The J gene is TRBJ1-1, the V gene TRBV19, with D unresolved. This CDR3 has 14 residues. Germline CDR1 LNHDA, CDR2 SQIVND (reference sequence). V lost 8 bases and J lost 1, with 14 bases in between. The DNA for the CDR3 is TGTGCCAGTGAAAACGGTGACTCGAACACTGAAGCTTTCTTT. Protein product: CASENGDSNTEAFF.

Only one count was recorded for this clone. The V gene is TRBV14, the J gene TRBJ1-2, with 9 bases lining up with TRBD1. V lost 4 bases to trimming and J lost 7 bases; unmatched junction nucleotides: 4. Per the germline V gene, CDR1 is SGHDN and CDR2 is FVKESK. This CDR3 contains 13 residues. CDR3 nucleotides: TGTGCCAGCAGCCGGGACAGGGCAAGTGGCTACACCTTC. It codes for CASSRDRASGYTF.

A word on this clone: This sequence is one base from a far larger clone and is likely a read error. The chain employs TRBV15 and TRBJ2-2; 9 bases map to TRBD1. The germline V gene has CDR1 LNHNV and CDR2 YYDKDF (reference sequence). CDR3 length: 15 amino acids. This CDR3 reads CATSFRDRDTEELFF. DNA for the CDR3: TGTGCCACCAGCTTCCGGGACAGGGACACCGAGGAGCTGTTTTTT.

The chain couples TRBV15 to TRBJ1-1, with a weak D call TRBD1 (6 bases). The CDR3 runs to 15 residues. Trimming removed 1 base at V and 1 base at J, with 10 bases between. Germline assignment: CDR1 LNHNV and CDR2 YYDKDF (reference sequence). CDR3 sequence reads: CATSRAQTGNTEAFF. The CDR3 DNA sequence: TGTGCCACCAGCAGAGCCCAGACAGGGAACACTGAAGCTTTCTTT.

J is TRBJ2-3 and V is TRBV5-1; TRBD2 aligns across 11 bases. This CDR3 comprises 16 residues. Trimming removed 2 bases from V and 3 bases from J; junction bases left unmatched: 5. Germline CDR1 reads SGHRS; CDR2 reads YFSETQ. CDR3 bases: TGCGCCAGCAGCTTAACTAGCGGGAGTGGTACAGATACGCAGTATTTT. Encoded protein: CASSLTSGSGTDTQYF.

This sequence joins TRBV7-2 and TRBJ1-1; TRBD1 aligns across 8 bases. CDR3 length equals 13 residues. Germline CDR1 is SGHTA and CDR2 is FQGNSA. V shed 4 bases, J shed 5 bases, and the junction held 3 bases outside the gene matches. CDR3 nucleotides: TGTGCCAGCAGCTCCCACAGGGGGACTGAAGCTTTCTTT. It is translated as CASSSHRGTEAFF.

The genes are TRBV9 and TRBJ1-5, with 7 bases that match TRBD1. CDR3 length: 15 amino acids. V lost 4 bases and J lost 0; bases outside the gene matches: 4. Looked up from germline, CDR1 is SGDLS and CDR2 is YYNGEE. CDR3 sequence reads: CASSPTGDSNQPQHF. The CDR3 bases are TGTGCCAGCAGCCCCACAGGGGATAGCAATCAGCCCCAGCATTTT.

The V and J genes are TRBV2 and TRBJ2-1, with TRBD2 identical over 14 bases. Germline values: CDR1 SNHLY, CDR2 FYNNEI. The J segment lost 4 bases and the V segment lost 4 bases, leaving 9 bases of the junction unmatched. The CDR3 contains 18 residues. CDR3 nucleotide sequence: TGTGCCAGCAGTGCCCATTCCGGGACTAGCGGGAGTTACAATGAGCAGTTCTTC. Translating it yields CASSAHSGTSGSYNEQFF.

V is TRBV5-6 and J is TRBJ2-6; the D gene is possibly TRBD1 (6 bases). This CDR3 is 19 amino acids long. V shed 3 bases and J shed 0 bases, with 19 bases lying between them. Germline V lookup: CDR1 SGHDT, CDR2 YYEEEE. The CDR3 sequence is CASSSARTALPSGANVLTF. CDR3 in DNA: TGTGCCAGCAGCTCTGCCAGGACAGCCTTACCCTCTGGGGCCAACGTCCTGACTTTC.

This chain links TRBV7-9 with TRBJ2-7; D uncertain. Germline assignment: CDR1 SEHNR and CDR2 FQNEAQ (reference sequence). CDR3 length: 13 residues. Trimming removed 1 base at V and 5 bases at J, with 9 bases between. CDR3 residues: CASSLGALDEQYF. DNA for the CDR3: TGTGCCAGCAGCTTAGGGGCCTTGGACGAGCAGTACTTC. The full variable domain, rest sourced from reference TRBV7-9 and TRBJ2-7, is DTGVSQNPRHKITKRGQNVTFRCDPISEHNRLYWYRQTLGQGPEFLTYFQNEAQLEKSRLLSDRFSAERPKGSFSTLEIQRTEQGDSAMYLCASSLGALDEQYFGPGTRLTVT.

The rearrangement uses TRBV28 and TRBJ1-5; 7 bases line up with TRBD1. Germline CDR1 reads MDHEN; CDR2 reads SYDVKM. The CDR3 is 14 residues long. V lost 6 bases and J lost 3; bases outside the gene matches: 5. CDR3 in amino acids: CASSLRGNNQPQHF. As DNA, the CDR3 is TGTGCCAGCAGCCTCAGGGGGAACAATCAGCCCCAGCATTTT.

This clone was counted only a few times. V usage is TRBV5-6 and J usage is TRBJ2-1; D possibly corresponds to TRBD1 (6 bases). Germline CDR1 and CDR2: SGHDT and YYEEEE. V lost 0 bases and J 9 bases, leaving 22 bases between the germline ends. There are 17 residues in the CDR3. CDR3: CASSLAKGWDILGEQFF. The CDR3 nucleotides are TGTGCCAGCAGCTTGGCCAAAGGATGGGACATCCTCGGTGAGCAGTTCTTC.

This chain connects TRBV30 to TRBJ2-7; no clear D. This CDR3 has 14 residues. Germline CDR1 is GTSNPN and CDR2 is SVGIG (reference sequence). V was shortened by 0 bases and J by 1 base, with 10 bases between the two germline ends. In nucleotides, the CDR3 is TGTGCCTGGAGTGTCGGCGGCAAATCCTACGAGCAGTACTTC. Protein sequence: CAWSVGGKSYEQYF.